This TCR beta chain was retrieved from a study of shared clonotypes between healthy human individuals. Study as a whole: A few men and two women, aged 18 to 49, were donors.

The CDR3 consists of 18 residues. At the deep level, the assay was run. Repertoires were generated with immunoSEQ multiplex PCR, while TCRdb's copy carries only in-frame clones and drops some. Found here are about 1.5 million clones, 95% to 97% of them singletons; the top ten hold about 1%. This sequence was found in a man aged 30-40 years in good health. Material for sequencing was naive CD4+ T cells sorted from blood. Subset reported: CD45RA+ positively selected. The rearrangement uses TRBV21-1 and TRBJ2-7; the table calls TRBD1, which could not be checked here. TRBV21-1 is a pseudogene locus. CDR3 nucleotide sequence: TGTGCCAGCAGTAAAATGGACTCGGACAGGGCGAGCTCCTACGAGCAGTACTTC. Translation gives CASSKMDSDRASSYEQYF.